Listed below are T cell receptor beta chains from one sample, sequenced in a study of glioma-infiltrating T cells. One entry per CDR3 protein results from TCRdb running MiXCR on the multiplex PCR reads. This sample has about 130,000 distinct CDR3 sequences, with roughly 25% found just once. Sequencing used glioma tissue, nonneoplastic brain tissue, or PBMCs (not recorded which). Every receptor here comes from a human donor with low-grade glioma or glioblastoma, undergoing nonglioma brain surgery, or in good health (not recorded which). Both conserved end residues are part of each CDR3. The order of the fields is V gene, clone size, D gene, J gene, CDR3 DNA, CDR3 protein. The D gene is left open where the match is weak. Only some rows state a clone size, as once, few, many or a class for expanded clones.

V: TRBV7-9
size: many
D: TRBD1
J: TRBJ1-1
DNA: TGTGCCAGCAGCTCCAAGACCGGGACAGGGGAAGCTTTCTTT
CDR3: CASSSKTGTGEAFF

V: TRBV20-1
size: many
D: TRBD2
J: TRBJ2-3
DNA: TGCAGTGGATCCGGGCTAGCGGGAGTGGCAGATACGCAGTATTTT
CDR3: CSGSGLAGVADTQYF

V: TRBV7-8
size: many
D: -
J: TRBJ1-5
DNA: TGTGCCAGCACTAGGGCCCCCAATCAGCCCCAGCATTTT
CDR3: CASTRAPNQPQHF

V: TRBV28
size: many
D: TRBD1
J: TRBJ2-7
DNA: TGTGCCAGCAGTATCCCCTGGGACAGGGGAAACTCCTACGAGCAGTACTTC
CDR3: CASSIPWDRGNSYEQYF

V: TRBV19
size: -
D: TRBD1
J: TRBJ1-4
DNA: TGTGCCAGTAGGAGAGGCGTCTACGGGACAGCTAATGAAAAACTGTTTTTT
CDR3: CASRRGVYGTANEKLFF

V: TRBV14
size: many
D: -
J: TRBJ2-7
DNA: TGTGCCAGCAGCCAAGATACAGTCTACGAGCAGTACTTC
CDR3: CASSQDTVYEQYF

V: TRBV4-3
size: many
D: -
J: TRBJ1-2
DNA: TGCGCCAGCAGCCAAGTGGTCTGGGTTGCAAGCTATGGCTACACCTTC
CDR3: CASSQVVWVASYGYTF

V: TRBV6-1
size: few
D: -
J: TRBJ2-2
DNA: TGTGCCAGCAGTGAATTCAGGAACACCGGGGAGCTGTTTTTT
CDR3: CASSEFRNTGELFF

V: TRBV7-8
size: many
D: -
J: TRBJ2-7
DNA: TGTGCCAGCAGCTTTCTCAGGGGAGAATCCTACGAGCAGTACTTC
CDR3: CASSFLRGESYEQYF

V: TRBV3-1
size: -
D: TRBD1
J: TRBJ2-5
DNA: TGTGCCGGCAGCCAAGATCTCACGGTAGCCGGGACAGAGTACTTC
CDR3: CAGSQDLTVAGTEYF

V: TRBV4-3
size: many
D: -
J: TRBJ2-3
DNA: TGCGCCAGCAGAGGTTCTACTTTGCGGGCGTTCACAGATACGCAGTATTTT
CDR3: CASRGSTLRAFTDTQYF

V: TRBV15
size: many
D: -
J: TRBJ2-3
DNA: TGTGCCACCAGCAGAGATCCCGGGGATACGCAGTATTTT
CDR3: CATSRDPGDTQYF

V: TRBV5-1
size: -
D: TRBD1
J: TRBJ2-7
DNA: TGCGCCAGCCGCCCGGGACAGGGGCCCTACGAGCAGTACTTC
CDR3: CASRPGQGPYEQYF

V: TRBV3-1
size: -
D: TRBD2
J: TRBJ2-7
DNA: TGTGCCAGCAGACAAGCGGGAGTGGCCCCCTACGAGCAGTACTTC
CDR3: CASRQAGVAPYEQYF

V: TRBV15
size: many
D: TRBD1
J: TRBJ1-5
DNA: TGTGCCACCAGCTATGGGGACAGAAGCAATCAGCCCCAGCATTTT
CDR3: CATSYGDRSNQPQHF

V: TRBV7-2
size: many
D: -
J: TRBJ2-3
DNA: TGTGCCAGCAGCGGAAGGGGGGGAGGGGGGACAGATACGCAGTATTTT
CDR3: CASSGRGGGGTDTQYF

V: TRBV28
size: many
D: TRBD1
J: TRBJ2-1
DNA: TGTGCCAGCAGTTTGACAGGGCGGAATGAGCAGTTCTTC
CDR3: CASSLTGRNEQFF

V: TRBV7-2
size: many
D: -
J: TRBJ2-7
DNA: TGTGCCAGCAGCTTACCCCGACAGAAGCTCCGTTCCTACGAGCAGTACTTC
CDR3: CASSLPRQKLRSYEQYF

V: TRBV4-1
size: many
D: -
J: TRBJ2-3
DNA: TGCGCCAGCAGCCGCCTTGGGATGACAGATACGCAGTATTTT
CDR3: CASSRLGMTDTQYF

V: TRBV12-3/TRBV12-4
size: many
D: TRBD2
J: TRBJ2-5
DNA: TGTGCCAGCGCTAGCGGGAAAGAGACCCAGTACTTC
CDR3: CASASGKETQYF

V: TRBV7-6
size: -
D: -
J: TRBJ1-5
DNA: TGTGCCAGCAGCTTAGGTGGCAGTGATCAGCCCCAGCATTTT
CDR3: CASSLGGSDQPQHF

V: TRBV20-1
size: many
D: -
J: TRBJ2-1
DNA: TGCAGTGCTAGAGGCCTTGGGACAAAGTACAATGAGCAGTTCTTC
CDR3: CSARGLGTKYNEQFF

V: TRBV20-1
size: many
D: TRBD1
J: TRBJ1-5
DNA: TGCAGTGCTAGAGTCCGAGACAGGGAATGGGATAGCAATCAGCCCCAGCATTTT
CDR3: CSARVRDREWDSNQPQHF

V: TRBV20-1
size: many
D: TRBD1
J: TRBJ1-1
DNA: TGCAGTGCTAGAGATGAGGGGACAGCAACCGGGAACACTGAAGCTTTCTTT
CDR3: CSARDEGTATGNTEAFF

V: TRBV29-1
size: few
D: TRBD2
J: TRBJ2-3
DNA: TGCAGCGCGGTTCGGACTAGCAGGATTAATGCGCAGTATTTT
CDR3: CSAVRTSRINAQYF

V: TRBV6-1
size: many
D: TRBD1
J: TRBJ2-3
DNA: TGTGCCAGCAGTTATCCGGGACAGGGGGCTGATACGCAGTATTTT
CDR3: CASSYPGQGADTQYF

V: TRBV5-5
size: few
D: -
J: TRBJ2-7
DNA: TGTGCCAGCAGCTTGGCTCAGGGCCGCCCCTACGAGCAGTACTTC
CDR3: CASSLAQGRPYEQYF

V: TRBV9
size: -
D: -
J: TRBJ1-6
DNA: TGTGCCAGCAGCCCCCACAGAAGCTCCTATAATTCACCCCTCCACTTT
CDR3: CASSPHRSSYNSPLHF

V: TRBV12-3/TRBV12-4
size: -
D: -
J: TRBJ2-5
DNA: TGTGCCAGCAGTTTTTTGGGAGAGACCCAGTACTTC
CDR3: CASSFLGETQYF

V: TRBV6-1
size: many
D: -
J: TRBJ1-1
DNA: TGTGCCAGCAGTCGACAGAACACTGAAGCTTTCTTT
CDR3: CASSRQNTEAFF

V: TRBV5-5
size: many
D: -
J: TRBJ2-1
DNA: TGTGCCAGCAGCTTGTTTGCCGGGAGCTCCTACAATGAGCAGTTCTTC
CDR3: CASSLFAGSSYNEQFF

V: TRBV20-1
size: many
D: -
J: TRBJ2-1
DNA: TGCAGTGCTACTGGAGGGACCACAAAGGACAATGAGCAGTTCTTC
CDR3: CSATGGTTKDNEQFF

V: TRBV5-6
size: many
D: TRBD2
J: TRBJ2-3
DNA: TGTGCCAGCAGCTCCGGGACTACCACAGATACGCAGTATTTT
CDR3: CASSSGTTTDTQYF

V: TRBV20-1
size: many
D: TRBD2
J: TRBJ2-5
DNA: TGCAGTGCTGCTCGGGAGGCGTACCAAGAGACCCAGTACTTC
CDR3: CSAAREAYQETQYF

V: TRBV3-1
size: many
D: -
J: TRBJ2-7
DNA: TGTGCCAGCAGCCACCGGGACACGGGATCCTACGAGCAGTACTTC
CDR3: CASSHRDTGSYEQYF

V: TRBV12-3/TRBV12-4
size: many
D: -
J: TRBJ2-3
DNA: TGTGCCAGCAGATCGAGGGTTCAAACAGATACGCAGTATTTT
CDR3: CASRSRVQTDTQYF

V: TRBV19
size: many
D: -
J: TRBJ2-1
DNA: TGTGCCAGTAGTATAAACAATGAGCAGTTCTTC
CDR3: CASSINNEQFF

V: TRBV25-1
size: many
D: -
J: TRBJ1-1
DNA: TGTGCCAGCAGCCCTAGGGGACACCTGGAAGCTTTCTTT
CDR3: CASSPRGHLEAFF

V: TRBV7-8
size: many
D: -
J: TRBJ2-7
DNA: TGTGCCAGCAGCCTCCCCCTGCACGAGCAGTACTTC
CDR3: CASSLPLHEQYF

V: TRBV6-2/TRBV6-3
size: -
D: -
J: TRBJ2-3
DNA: TGTGCCCGCCGCCTCGGCCTCGTCGCGGCCGCTCCGCCGTCTTTT
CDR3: CARRLGLVAAAPPSF

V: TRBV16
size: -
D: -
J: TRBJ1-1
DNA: TGTGCCAGCAGCCAATTTAAGAGATACACTGAAACTTTCTTT
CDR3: CASSQFKRYTETFF

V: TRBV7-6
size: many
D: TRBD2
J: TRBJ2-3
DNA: TGTGCCAGCAGCCCCCTAGCGGGAGGAACCACAGATACGCAGTATTTT
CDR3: CASSPLAGGTTDTQYF

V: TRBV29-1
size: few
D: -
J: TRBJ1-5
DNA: TGCAGCGTTGGCCAAGAAAATCAGCCCCAGCATTTT
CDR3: CSVGQENQPQHF

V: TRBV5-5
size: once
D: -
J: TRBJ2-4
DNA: TGTGCCAGCAGCCAAGGTCAGGGGGGAATGAACATTCAGTACTTC
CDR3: CASSQGQGGMNIQYF

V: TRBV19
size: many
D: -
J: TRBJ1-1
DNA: TGTGCCAGTAGCCGACCAGGGACGGCCAACACTGAAGCTTTCTTT
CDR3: CASSRPGTANTEAFF

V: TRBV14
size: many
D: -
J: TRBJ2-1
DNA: TGTGCCAGCAGCCCTTTCGGAGGGGCGGAGTACAATGAGCAGTTCTTC
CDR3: CASSPFGGAEYNEQFF

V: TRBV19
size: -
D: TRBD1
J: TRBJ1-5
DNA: TGTGCCAGTAGTAAGGGCCCGGGACAGGGGGATATGCATCAGCCCCAGCATTTT
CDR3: CASSKGPGQGDMHQPQHF

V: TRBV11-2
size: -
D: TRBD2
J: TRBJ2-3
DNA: TGTGCCAGCATGGGACTAGCGGACCCCACAGATACGCAGTATTTT
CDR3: CASMGLADPTDTQYF

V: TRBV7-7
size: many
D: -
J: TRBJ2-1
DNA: TGTGCTAGCAGCTTAGAGTCAGGGAACAATGAGCAGTTCTTC
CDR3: CASSLESGNNEQFF

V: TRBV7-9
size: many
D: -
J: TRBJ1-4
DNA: TGTGCCACTAACCCCGATTGGGATGAAAAACTGTTTTTT
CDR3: CATNPDWDEKLFF

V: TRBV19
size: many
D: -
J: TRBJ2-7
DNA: TGTGCCAGTAGTAACCTGGGGGCCTACGAGCAGTACTTC
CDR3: CASSNLGAYEQYF

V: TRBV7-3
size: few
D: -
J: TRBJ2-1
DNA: TGTGCCAGCAGCCCCGGATATAGCTCCTACAATGAGCAGTTCTTC
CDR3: CASSPGYSSYNEQFF

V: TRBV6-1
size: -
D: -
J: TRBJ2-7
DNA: TGTGCCAGCAGTGAATCGCTGGGGAGCTACGAGCAGTACTTC
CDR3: CASSESLGSYEQYF

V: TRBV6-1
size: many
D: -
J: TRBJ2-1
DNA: TGTGCCAGCAGTGACGAGGGGCACTACAATGAGCAGTTCTTC
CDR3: CASSDEGHYNEQFF

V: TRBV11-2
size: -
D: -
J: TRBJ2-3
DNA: TGTGCCAGCAGCCTCAGACAGGTCGGAGGAACAGATACGCAGTATTTT
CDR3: CASSLRQVGGTDTQYF

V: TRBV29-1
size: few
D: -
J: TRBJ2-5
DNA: TGCAGCGTTGAAAACGGGGAGACCCAGTACTTC
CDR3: CSVENGETQYF

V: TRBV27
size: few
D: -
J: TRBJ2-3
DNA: TGTGCCGGCAGCTTACTCGGCACTAGCACAGATACGCAGTGTTTT
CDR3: CAGSLLGTSTDTQCF